This TCR beta chain was profiled in a study of cytomegalovirus exposure and HLA in healthy donors. Study background: There were about 85 million unique TCRs (from HLA-typed donors) in an early data release. Study-wide results and caveats: A later analysis by the authors found several of the most significant clusters apparently linked to common viral pathogens.

A multiplex PCR was run with 60 Vbeta primers and 13 Jbeta primers. Sequencing used immunoSEQ multiplex PCR; TCRdb keeps in-frame clones, though not all of them. The table records under 250,000 clones, more than 75% of them present only once. V lost 0 bases and J lost 9, with 13 bases in between. Looked up from germline, CDR1 is SGHRS and CDR2 is YFSETQ. The CDR3 runs to 14 residues. Worth noting for this clone: The antigen remains undetermined.

J is TRBJ2-1 and V is TRBV5-1, with a tentative D call TRBD2 (5 bases). The sequence came from a human donor in good health. The sample consisted of PBMCs. CDR3 residues: CASSLASEGGEQFF. The DNA for the CDR3 is TGCGCCAGCAGCTTGGCGTCTGAGGGCGGTGAGCAGTTCTTC. The full variable domain, with the rest looked up from reference TRBV5-1 and TRBJ2-1, is KAGVTQTPRYLIKTRGQQVTLSCSPISGHRSVSWYQQTPGQGLQFLFEYFSETQRNKGNFPGRFSGRQFSNSRSEMNVSTLELGDSALYLCASSLASEGGEQFFGPGTRLTVL.